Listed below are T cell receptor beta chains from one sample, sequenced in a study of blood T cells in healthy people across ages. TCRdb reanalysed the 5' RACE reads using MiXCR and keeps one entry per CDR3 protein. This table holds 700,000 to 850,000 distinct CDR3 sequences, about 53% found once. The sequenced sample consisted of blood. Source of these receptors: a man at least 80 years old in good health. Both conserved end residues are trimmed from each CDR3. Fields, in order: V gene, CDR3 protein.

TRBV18	ASSPYQVYGYT
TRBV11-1	ASSFRASSYEQY
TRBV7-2	ASSYSVRRGTELYEQY
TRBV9	ASSVERGAYEQY
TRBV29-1	SVLGQGYNTEAF
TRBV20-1	SARDFRSSYEQY
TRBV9	ASTGTSGKDTQY
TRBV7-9	ASSPGADSYGYT
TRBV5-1	ASSQDPDRIKAF
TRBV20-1	SASPGQVYSNQPQH
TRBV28	ASSLLSREPPYEQY